Sequencing of this T cell receptor beta chain was carried out in a study of regulatory T cells in long-lasting Graves disease. Across the whole study: More than 5 years of antithyroid drugs with positive TSH receptor antibodies defined persistent Graves' disease.

Whole-study results and caveats: Under persistent disease, TRBV28, TRBJ1-2 and TRBJ2-5 were used preferentially.

The CDR3 length is 12 residues. V was clipped by 0 bases and J by 8 bases, with 10 bases between them. Germline CDR1 is SQVTM and CDR2 is ANQGSEA. This clonotype has a handful of counts. Antigen: not known. Arm-PCR of CDR3 regions and iRepertoire HTBI primers were used to build TCR beta libraries. TCRdb passed the multiplex PCR reads through MiXCR, listing each CDR3 protein once. The sample holds 300,000 to 350,000 distinct CDR3 sequences, around a fifth seen once. The time point is: persistent/refractory GD, antithyroid drugs over 5 years with positive TRAb. Generation of the TCR library employed RNA extracted from PBMCs.

Sequenced here: peripheral blood mononuclear cells (PBMCs), sampled when the disease was refractory, from a patient treated with antithyroid drugs. The chain carries TRBV29-1 and TRBJ1-2, with TRBD1 as a possible D gene (5 bases). The sequence came from a female donor with Graves disease. In DNA, the CDR3 is TGCAGCGTTGAAGACAGGGTGGAGGGCTACACCTTC. It translates to CSVEDRVEGYTF.